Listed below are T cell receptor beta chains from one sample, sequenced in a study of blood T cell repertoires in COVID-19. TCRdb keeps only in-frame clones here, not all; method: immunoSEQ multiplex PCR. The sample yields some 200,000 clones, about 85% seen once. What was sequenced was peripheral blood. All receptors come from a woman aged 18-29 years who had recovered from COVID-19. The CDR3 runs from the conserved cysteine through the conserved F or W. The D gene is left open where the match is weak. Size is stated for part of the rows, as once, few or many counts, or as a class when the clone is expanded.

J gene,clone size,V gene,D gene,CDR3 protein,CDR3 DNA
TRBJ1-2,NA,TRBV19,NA,CASSIQGGNYGYTF,TGTGCCAGTAGTATACAGGGAGGCAACTATGGCTACACCTTC
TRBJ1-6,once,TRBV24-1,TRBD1,CATSDTGQVRSPLHF,TGTGCCACCAGTGATACTGGACAGGTCAGGTCACCCCTCCACTTT
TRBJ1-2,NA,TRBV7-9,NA,CASSLDWGHGYTF,TGTGCCAGCAGCTTAGATTGGGGACACGGCTACACCTTC
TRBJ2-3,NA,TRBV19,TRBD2,CASSNGGRREGPPDTQYF,TGTGCCAGTAGTAATGGGGGGCGACGGGAGGGCCCCCCAGATACGCAGTATTTT
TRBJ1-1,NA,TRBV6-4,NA,CASRGFGRGRTEAFF,TGTGCCAGCAGGGGGTTTGGGCGGGGTCGGACTGAAGCTTTCTTT
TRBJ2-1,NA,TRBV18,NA,CASSSYQGVGANEQFF,TGTGCCAGCTCATCCTATCAGGGTGTTGGGGCAAATGAGCAGTTCTTC
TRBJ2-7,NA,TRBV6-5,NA,CASSEYRDSYEQYF,TGTGCCAGCAGCGAGTACAGGGATTCCTACGAGCAGTACTTC
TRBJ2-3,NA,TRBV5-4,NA,CAILDLRNSDTQYF,TGTGCCATCCTGGACTTGCGGAATTCAGATACGCAGTATTTT
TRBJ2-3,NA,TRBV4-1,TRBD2,CASSVAGVRTDTQYF,TGCGCCAGCAGCGTAGCGGGAGTTAGGACAGATACGCAGTATTTT
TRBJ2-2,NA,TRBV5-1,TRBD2,CASSPSGGGELFF,TGCGCCAGCAGCCCCAGCGGGGGCGGGGAGCTGTTTTTT
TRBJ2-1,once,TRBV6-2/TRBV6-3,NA,CASSPPNGNPYNEQFF,TGTGCCAGCAGTCCCCCCAACGGGAACCCATACAATGAGCAGTTCTTC
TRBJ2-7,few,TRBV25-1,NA,CASSESRASSYEQYF,TGTGCCAGCAGTGAATCCCGTGCTAGCTCCTACGAGCAGTACTTC
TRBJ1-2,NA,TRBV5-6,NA,CASSYDPGGGYTF,TGTGCCAGCAGCTACGACCCCGGAGGAGGCTACACCTTC
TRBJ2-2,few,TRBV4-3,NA,CASSPGLLEHTGELFF,TGCGCCAGCAGCCCGGGACTTCTAGAACACACCGGGGAGCTGTTTTTT
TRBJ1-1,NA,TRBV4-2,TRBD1,CASSQGDRENTEAFF,TGTGCCAGCAGCCAAGGGGACAGGGAGAACACTGAAGCTTTCTTT
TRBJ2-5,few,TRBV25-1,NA,CASSELDFQETQYF,TGTGCCAGCAGTGAATTGGACTTCCAAGAGACCCAGTACTTC
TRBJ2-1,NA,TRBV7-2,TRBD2,CASSLEGTSGRSGQFF,TGTGCCAGCAGCTTGGAAGGGACTAGCGGGAGGTCGGGGCAGTTCTTC
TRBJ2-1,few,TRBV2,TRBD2,CASSVSLSGNSYNEQFF,TGTGCCAGCAGTGTATCACTTAGCGGGAACTCCTACAATGAGCAGTTCTTC
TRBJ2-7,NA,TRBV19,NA,CASSIEGDYEQYF,TGTGCCAGTAGTATTGAGGGAGACTACGAGCAGTACTTC
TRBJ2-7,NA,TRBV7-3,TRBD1,CASREHKGTVECEQYF,TGTGCCAGCAGGGAACATAAAGGGACAGTGGAATGCGAGCAGTACTTC
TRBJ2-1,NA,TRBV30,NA,CAWSVWGRGNEQFF,TGTGCCTGGAGTGTATGGGGTAGGGGGAATGAGCAGTTCTTC
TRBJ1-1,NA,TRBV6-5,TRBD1,CASSFDRVAEAFF,TGTGCCAGCAGTTTCGACAGGGTCGCTGAAGCTTTCTTT
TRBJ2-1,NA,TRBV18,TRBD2,CASSPGAGTSGRSNEQFF,TGTGCCAGCTCACCGGGAGCTGGGACTAGCGGGAGGTCGAATGAGCAGTTCTTC
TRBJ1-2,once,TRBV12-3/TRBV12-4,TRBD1,CASSLTGGDGYTF,TGTGCCAGCAGTTTAACAGGGGGGGATGGCTACACCTTC
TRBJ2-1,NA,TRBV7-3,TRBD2,CASSLAVLSGPVSSEQFF,TGTGCCAGCAGCTTAGCGGTTCTTAGCGGGCCGGTGTCAAGTGAGCAGTTCTTC
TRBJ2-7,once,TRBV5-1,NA,CASTNSTGNYEQYF,TGCGCCAGCACGAACTCCACAGGGAACTACGAGCAGTACTTC
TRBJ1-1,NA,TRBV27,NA,CASSLSRNTEAFF,TGTGCCAGCAGTTTAAGTAGGAACACTGAAGCTTTCTTT
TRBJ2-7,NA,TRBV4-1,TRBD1,CASSLDGTGGIAYEQYF,TGCGCCAGCAGCCTAGATGGAACAGGGGGGATCGCCTACGAGCAGTACTTC
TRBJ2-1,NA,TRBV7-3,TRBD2,CASSLLAGEYNEQFF,TGTGCCAGCAGCTTGCTAGCGGGAGAGTACAATGAGCAGTTCTTC
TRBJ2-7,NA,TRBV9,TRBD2,CASSVGTSGKREQYF,TGTGCCAGCAGCGTAGGGACTAGCGGGAAACGCGAGCAGTACTTC
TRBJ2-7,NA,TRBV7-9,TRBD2,CASSPELAGGPTYEQYF,TGTGCCAGCAGCCCCGAACTAGCGGGAGGCCCAACCTACGAGCAGTACTTC
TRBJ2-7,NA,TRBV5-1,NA,CASSYRDVVSFYEQYF,TGCGCCAGCAGCTACAGGGACGTAGTCTCCTTTTACGAGCAGTACTTC
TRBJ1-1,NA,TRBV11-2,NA,CASSFGLVGGTEAFF,TGTGCCAGCAGCTTTGGCCTGGTGGGGGGCACTGAAGCTTTCTTT
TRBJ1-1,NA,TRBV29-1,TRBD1,CSVEGPDARQGVDTEAFF,TGCAGCGTTGAAGGTCCCGATGCTCGACAGGGGGTTGACACTGAAGCTTTCTTT
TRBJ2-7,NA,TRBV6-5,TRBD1,CASRPGQGIYEQYF,TGTGCCAGCAGACCGGGACAGGGAATCTACGAGCAGTACTTC
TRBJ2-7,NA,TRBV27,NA,CASSYGGTAYEQYF,TGTGCCAGCAGTTATGGGGGGACCGCCTACGAGCAGTACTTC
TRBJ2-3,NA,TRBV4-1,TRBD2,CASSRKPSGTTTDTQYF,TGCGCCAGCAGCCGGAAGCCTAGCGGGACAACCACAGATACGCAGTATTTT